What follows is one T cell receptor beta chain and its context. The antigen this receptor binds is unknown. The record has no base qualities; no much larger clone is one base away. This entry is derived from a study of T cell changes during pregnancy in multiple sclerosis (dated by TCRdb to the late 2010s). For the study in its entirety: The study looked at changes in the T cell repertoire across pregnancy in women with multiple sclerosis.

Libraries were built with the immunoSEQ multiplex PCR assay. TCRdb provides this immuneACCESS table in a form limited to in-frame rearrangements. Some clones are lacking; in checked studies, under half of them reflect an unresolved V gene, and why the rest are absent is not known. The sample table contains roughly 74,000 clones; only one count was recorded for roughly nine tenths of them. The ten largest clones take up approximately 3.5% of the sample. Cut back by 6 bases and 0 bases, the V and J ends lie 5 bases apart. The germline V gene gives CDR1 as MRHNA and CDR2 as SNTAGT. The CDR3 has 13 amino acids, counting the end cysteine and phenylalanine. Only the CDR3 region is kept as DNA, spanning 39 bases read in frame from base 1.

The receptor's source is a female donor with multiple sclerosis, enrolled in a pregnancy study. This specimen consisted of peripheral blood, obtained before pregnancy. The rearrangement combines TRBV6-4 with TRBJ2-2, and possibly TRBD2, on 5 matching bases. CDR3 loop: CASSGANTGELFF. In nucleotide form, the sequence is TGTGCCAGCAGCGGGGCGAACACCGGGGAGCTGTTTTTT.